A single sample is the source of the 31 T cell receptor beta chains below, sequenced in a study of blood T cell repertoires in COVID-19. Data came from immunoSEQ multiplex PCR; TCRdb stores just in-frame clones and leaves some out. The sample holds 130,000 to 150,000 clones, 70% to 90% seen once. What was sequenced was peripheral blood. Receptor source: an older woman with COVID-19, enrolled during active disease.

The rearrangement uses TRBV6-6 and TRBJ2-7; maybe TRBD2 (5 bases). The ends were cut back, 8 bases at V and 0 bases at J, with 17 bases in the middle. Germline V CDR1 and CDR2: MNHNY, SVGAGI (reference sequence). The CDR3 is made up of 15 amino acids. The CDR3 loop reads CASATEGDLSYEQYF. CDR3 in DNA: TGTGCCAGCGCTACTGAGGGAGATCTCTCCTACGAGCAGTACTTC.

This CDR3 reads CASSRLGHTNEQFF. CDR3 nucleotide sequence: TGTGCCAGCAGCAGGCTAGGCCACACTAATGAGCAGTTCTTC. The gene calls are TRBV7-2 and TRBJ2-1; D unclear. CDR1 SGHTA and CDR2 FQGNSA come from the germline V gene. This CDR3 is 14 amino acids long. V was clipped by 5 bases and J by 7 bases, with 15 bases between them.

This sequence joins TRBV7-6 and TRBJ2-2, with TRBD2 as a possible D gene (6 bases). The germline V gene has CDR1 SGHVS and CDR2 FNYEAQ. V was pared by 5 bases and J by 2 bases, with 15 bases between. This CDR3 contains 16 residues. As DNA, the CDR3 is TGTGCCAGCAGCCTAACGATGGGGGGTAACACCGGGGAGCTGTTTTTT. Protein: CASSLTMGGNTGELFF.

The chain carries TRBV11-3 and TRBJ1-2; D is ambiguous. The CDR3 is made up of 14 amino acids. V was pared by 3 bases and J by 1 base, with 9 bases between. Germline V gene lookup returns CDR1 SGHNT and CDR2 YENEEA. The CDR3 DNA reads TGTGCCAGCAGCTTCTCGCGGAATAACTATGGCTACACCTTC. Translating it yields CASSFSRNNYGYTF.

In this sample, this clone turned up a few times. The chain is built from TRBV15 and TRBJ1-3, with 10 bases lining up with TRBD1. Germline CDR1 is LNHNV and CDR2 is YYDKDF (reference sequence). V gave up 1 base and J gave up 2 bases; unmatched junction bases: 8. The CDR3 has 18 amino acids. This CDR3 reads CATSRAPLGQGTGNTIYF. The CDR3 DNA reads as TGTGCCACCAGCAGAGCTCCTTTGGGACAGGGGACTGGAAACACCATATATTTT.

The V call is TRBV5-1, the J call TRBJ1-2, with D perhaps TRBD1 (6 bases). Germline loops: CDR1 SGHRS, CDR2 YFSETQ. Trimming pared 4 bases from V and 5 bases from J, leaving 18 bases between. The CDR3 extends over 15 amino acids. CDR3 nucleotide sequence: TGCGCCAGCAGCCCAGAACGGACAGCAAAATATGGCTACACCTTC. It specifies CASSPERTAKYGYTF.

The CDR3 DNA sequence: TGTGCCAGCAGTTTTGACCCGGTGGGACACCAGTACTACACCTTC. It codes for CASSFDPVGHQYYTF. The chain recombines TRBV28 with TRBJ1-2, with D possibly being TRBD1 (6 bases). V was cut by 3 bases and J by 10 bases, with 21 bases left in between. Germline V gene data show CDR1 as MDHEN and CDR2 as SYDVKM. The CDR3 is 15 amino acids.

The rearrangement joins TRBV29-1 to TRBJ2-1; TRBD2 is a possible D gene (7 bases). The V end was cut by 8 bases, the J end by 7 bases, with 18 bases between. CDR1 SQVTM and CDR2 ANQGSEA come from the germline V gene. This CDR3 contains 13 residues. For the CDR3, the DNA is TGCAGCTCACGGACTAGTCAGGGGAATGAGCAGTTCTTC. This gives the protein CSSRTSQGNEQFF.

The CDR3 nucleotides read TGTGCCAGCTCACCACCGGGTCAAAGAGGTGGCTATGGCTACACCTTC. It codes for CASSPPGQRGGYGYTF. This sequence joins TRBV18 and TRBJ1-2, with D unresolved. V lost 0 bases, J lost 4 bases, and 15 bases lay in between. From germline, CDR1 is KGHSH and CDR2 LQKENI. This CDR3 is built from 16 residues.

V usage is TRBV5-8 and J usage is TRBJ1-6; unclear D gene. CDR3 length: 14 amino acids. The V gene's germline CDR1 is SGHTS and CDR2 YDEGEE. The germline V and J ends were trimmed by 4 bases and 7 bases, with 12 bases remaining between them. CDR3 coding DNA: TGTGCCAGCAGCCGGAGAGGTCCCAATTCACCCCTCCACTTT. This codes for CASSRRGPNSPLHF.

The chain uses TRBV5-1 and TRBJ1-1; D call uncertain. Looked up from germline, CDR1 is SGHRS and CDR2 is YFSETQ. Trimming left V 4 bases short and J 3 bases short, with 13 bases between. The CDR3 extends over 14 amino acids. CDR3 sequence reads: CASSLGGEDTEAFF. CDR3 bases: TGCGCCAGCAGCCTTGGTGGCGAGGACACTGAAGCTTTCTTT.

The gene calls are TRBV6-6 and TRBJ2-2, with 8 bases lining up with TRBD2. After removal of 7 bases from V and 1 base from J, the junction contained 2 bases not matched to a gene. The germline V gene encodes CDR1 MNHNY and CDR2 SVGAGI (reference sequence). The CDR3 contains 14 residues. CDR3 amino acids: CASKGLGNTGELFF. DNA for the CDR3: TGTGCCAGCAAGGGACTAGGGAACACCGGGGAGCTGTTTTTT.

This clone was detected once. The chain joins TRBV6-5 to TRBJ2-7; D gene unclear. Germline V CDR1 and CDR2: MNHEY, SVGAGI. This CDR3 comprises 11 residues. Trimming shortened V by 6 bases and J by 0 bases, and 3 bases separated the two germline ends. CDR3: CASRHSYEQYF. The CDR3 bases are TGTGCCAGCAGACACTCCTACGAGCAGTACTTC.

The CDR3 bases are TGTGCCAGCAGGATCGGGACAGGCGGCTACACCTTC. Protein sequence: CASRIGTGGYTF. J is TRBJ1-2 and V is TRBV2, with 8 nucleotides matching TRBD1. Germline lookup yields CDR1 SNHLY and CDR2 FYNNEI. The V segment lost 6 bases and the J segment 8 bases; nucleotides outside the gene matches: 5. The length of the CDR3 is 12 residues.

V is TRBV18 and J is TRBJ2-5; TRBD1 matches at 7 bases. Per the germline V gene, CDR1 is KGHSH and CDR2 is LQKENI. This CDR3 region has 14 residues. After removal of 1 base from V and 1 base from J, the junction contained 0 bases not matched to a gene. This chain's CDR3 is CASSPQGAQETQYF. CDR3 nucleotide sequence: TGTGCCAGCTCACCACAGGGGGCCCAAGAGACCCAGTACTTC.

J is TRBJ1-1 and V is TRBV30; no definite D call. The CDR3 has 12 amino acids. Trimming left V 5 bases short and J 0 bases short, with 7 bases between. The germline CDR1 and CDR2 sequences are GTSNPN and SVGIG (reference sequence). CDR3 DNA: TGTGCCTGGGGTACAGTGAACACTGAAGCTTTCTTT. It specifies CAWGTVNTEAFF.

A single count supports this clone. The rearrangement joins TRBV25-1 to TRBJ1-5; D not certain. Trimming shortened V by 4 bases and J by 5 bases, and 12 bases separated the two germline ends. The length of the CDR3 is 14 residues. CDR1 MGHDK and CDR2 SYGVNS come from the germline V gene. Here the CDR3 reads CASSGPGWDQPQHF. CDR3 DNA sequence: TGTGCCAGCAGTGGACCGGGTTGGGATCAGCCCCAGCATTTT.

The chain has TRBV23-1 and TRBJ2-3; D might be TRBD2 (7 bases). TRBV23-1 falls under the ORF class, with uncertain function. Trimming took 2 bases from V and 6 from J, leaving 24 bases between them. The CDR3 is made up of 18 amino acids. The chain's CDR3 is CASSQLSGAGAPRDTQYF. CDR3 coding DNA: TGCGCCAGCAGTCAACTATCCGGGGCGGGGGCCCCGAGGGATACGCAGTATTTT.

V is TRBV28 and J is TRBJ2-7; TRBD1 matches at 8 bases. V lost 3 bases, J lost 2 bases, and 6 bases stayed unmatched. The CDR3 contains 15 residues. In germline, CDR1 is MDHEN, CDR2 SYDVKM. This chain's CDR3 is CASSFQGARAYEQYF. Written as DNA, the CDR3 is TGTGCCAGCAGTTTTCAGGGGGCCCGGGCCTACGAGCAGTACTTC.

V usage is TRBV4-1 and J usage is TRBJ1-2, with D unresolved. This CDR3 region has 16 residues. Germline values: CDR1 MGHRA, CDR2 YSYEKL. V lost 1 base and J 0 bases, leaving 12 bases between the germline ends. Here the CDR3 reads CASSQVFGGTNYGYTF. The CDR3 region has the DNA TGCGCCAGCAGCCAAGTGTTCGGCGGCACTAACTATGGCTACACCTTC.

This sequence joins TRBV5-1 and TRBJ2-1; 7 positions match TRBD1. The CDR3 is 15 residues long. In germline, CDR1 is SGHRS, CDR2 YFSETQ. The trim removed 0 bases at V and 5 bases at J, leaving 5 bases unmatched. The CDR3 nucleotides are TGCGCCAGCAGCTTGGCGGGACAGATCCACAATGAGCAGTTCTTC. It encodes CASSLAGQIHNEQFF.

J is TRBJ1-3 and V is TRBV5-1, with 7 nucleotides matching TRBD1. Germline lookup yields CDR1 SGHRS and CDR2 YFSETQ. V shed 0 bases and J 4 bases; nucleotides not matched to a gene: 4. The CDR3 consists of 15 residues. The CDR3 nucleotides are TGCGCCAGCAGCTTGGTGACAGGGAGCGGAAACACCATATATTTT. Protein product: CASSLVTGSGNTIYF.

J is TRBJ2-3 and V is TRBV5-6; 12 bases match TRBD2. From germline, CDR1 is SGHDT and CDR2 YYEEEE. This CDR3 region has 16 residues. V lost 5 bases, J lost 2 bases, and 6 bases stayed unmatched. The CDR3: CASRPGLAGYTDTQYF. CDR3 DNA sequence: TGTGCCAGCAGGCCTGGACTAGCGGGGTACACAGATACGCAGTATTTT.

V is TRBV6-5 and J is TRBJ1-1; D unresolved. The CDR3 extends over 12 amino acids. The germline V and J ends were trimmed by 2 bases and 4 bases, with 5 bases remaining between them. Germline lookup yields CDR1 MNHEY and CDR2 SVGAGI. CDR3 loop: CASSYLSTEAFF. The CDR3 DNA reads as TGTGCCAGCAGTTACCTCAGCACTGAAGCTTTCTTT.

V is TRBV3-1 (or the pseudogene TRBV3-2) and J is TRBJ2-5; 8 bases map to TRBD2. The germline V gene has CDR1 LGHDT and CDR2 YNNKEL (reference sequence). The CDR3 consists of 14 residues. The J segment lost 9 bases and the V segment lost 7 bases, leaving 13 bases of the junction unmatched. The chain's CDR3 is CASTLGGGKSAQYF. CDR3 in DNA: TGTGCCAGCACTCTCGGGGGGGGCAAGTCGGCCCAGTACTTC.

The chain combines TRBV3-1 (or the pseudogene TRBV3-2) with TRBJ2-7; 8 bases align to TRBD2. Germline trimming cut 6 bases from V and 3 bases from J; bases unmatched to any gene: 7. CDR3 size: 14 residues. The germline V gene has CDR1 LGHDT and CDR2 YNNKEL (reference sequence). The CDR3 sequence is CASRPRGGSYEQYF. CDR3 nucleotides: TGTGCCAGCAGGCCCCGGGGGGGAAGCTACGAGCAGTACTTC.

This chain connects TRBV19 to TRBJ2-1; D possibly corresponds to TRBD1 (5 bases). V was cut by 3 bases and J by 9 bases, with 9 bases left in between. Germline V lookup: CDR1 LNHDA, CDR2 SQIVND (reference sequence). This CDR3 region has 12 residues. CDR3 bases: TGTGCCAGTAGTATTAGGGGCCCTGAGCAGTTCTTC. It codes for CASSIRGPEQFF.

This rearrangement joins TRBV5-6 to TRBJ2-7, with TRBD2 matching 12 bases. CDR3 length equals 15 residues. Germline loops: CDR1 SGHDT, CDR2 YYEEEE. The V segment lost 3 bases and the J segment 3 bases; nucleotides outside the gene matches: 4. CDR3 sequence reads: CASSSMTSGGYEQYF. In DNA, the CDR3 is TGTGCCAGCAGCTCGATGACTAGCGGGGGCTACGAGCAGTACTTC.

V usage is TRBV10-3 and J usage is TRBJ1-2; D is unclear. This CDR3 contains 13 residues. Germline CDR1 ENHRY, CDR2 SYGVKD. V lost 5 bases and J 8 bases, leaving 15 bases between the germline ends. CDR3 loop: CAISSSDNSGYTF. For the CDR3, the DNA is TGTGCCATCAGTTCGTCCGACAATTCCGGCTACACCTTC.

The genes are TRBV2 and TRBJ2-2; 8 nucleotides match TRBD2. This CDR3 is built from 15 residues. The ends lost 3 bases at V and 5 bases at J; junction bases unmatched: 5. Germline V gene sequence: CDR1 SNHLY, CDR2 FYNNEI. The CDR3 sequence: CASSEETSVTGELFF. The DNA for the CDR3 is TGTGCCAGCAGTGAGGAGACTAGCGTGACCGGGGAGCTGTTTTTT. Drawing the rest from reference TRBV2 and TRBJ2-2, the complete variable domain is EPEVTQTPSHQVTQMGQEVILRCVPISNHLYFYWYRQILGQKVEFLVSFYNNEISEKSEIFDDQFSVERPDGSNFTLKIRSTKLEDSAMYFCASSEETSVTGELFFGEGSRLTVL.

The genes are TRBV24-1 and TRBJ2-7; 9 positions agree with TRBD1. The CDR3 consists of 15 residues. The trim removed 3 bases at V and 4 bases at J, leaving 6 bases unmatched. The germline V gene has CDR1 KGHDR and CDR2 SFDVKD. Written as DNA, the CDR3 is TGTGCCACCAGTGATCCGACAGGGGGAACGTACGAGCAGTACTTC. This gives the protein CATSDPTGGTYEQYF.